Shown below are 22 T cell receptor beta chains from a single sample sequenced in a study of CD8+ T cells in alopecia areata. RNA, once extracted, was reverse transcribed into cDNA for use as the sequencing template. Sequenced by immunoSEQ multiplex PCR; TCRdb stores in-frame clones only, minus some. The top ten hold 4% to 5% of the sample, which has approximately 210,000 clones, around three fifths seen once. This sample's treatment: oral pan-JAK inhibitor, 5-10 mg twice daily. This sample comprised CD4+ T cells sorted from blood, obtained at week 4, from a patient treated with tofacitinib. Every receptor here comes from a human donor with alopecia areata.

CDR3 sequence (DNA): TGTGCCTGGAGTGGAAATAGCGAGAGCACAGATACGCAGTATTTT. It codes for CAWSGNSESTDTQYF. V gene TRBV30 combines with J gene TRBJ2-3; D is possibly TRBD2 (5 bases). The CDR3 covers 15 residues. Deletions cut 1 base from V and 0 bases from J, with 11 bases between. Germline V lookup: CDR1 GTSNPN, CDR2 SVGIG (reference sequence).

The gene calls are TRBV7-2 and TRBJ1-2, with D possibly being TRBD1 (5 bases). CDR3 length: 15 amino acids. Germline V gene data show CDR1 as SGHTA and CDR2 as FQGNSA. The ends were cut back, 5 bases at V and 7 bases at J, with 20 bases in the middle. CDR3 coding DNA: TGTGCCAGCAGCCCTTCTCGGGGGGAAGTGAGTGGCTACACCTTC. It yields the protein CASSPSRGEVSGYTF.

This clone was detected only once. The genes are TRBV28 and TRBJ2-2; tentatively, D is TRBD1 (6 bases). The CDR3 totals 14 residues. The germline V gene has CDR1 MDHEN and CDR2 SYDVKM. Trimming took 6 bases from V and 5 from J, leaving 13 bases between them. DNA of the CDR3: TGTGCCAGCAGGACTACAGGGAGTACCGGGGAGCTGTTTTTT. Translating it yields CASRTTGSTGELFF.

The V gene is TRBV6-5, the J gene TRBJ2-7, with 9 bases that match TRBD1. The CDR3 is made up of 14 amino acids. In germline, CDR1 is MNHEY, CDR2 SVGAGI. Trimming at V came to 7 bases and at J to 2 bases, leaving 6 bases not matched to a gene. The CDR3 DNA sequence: TGTGCCAGCAACAGCCGGGACAGGGCCTACGAGCAGTACTTC. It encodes CASNSRDRAYEQYF.

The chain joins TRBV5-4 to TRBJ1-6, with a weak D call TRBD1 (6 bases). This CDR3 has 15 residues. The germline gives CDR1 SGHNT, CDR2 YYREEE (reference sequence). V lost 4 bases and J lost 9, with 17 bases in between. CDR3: CASSPGGREGSPLHF. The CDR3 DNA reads TGTGCCAGCAGCCCTGGGGGGCGCGAGGGTTCACCCCTCCACTTT.

The CDR3 bases are TGTGCCTTGTACAGGGGCCAAGAGACCCAGTACTTC. It specifies CALYRGQETQYF. The chain recombines TRBV30 with TRBJ2-5; 7 positions match TRBD1. Germline CDR1 GTSNPN, CDR2 SVGIG (reference sequence). This CDR3 is built from 12 residues. The V gene end was trimmed by 7 bases and the J gene end by 1 base; junction bases not matched to a gene: 3.

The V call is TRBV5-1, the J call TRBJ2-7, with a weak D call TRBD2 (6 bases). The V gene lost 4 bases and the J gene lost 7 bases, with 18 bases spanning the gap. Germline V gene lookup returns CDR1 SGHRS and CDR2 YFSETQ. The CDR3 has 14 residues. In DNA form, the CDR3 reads TGCGCCAGCAGCCCCTCAATCTTGGGACTGGAGCAGTACTTC. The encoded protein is CASSPSILGLEQYF.

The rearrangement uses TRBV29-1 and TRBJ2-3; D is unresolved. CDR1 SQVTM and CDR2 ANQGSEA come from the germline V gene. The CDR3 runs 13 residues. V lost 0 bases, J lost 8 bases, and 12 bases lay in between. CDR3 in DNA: TGCAGCGTTGAAGATCCATACAGAGTTACGCAGTATTTT. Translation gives CSVEDPYRVTQYF.

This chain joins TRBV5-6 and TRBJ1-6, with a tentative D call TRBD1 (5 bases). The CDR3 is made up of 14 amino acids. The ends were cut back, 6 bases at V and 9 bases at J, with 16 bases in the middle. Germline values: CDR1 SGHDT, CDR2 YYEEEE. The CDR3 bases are TGTGCCAGCACCCGAGGGGTATTTGCTTCACCCCTCCACTTT. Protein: CASTRGVFASPLHF.

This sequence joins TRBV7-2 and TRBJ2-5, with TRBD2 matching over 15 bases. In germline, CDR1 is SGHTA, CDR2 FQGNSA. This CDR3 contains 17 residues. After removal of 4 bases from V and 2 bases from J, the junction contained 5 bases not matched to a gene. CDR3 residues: CASSWTSGGVIQETQYF. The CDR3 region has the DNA TGTGCCAGCAGCTGGACTAGCGGGGGGGTGATTCAAGAGACCCAGTACTTC.

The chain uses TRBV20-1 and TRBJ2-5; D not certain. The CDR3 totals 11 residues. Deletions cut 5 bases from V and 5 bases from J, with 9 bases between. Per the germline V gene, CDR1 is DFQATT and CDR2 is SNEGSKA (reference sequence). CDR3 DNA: TGCAGTGCTTCGCAGGAGGAGACCCAGTACTTC. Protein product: CSASQEETQYF.

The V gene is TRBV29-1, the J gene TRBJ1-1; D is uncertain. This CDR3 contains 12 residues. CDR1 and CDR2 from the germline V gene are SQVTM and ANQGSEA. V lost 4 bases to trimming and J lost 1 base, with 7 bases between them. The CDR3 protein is CSVGVWNTEAFF. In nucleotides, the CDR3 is TGCAGCGTTGGGGTGTGGAACACTGAAGCTTTCTTT.

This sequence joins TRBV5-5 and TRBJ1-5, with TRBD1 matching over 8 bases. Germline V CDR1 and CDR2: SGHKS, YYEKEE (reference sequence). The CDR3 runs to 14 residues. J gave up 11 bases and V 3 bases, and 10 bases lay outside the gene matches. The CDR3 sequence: CASSSGQGPESQHF. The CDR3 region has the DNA TGTGCCAGCAGCTCAGGACAGGGACCCGAATCCCAGCATTTT.

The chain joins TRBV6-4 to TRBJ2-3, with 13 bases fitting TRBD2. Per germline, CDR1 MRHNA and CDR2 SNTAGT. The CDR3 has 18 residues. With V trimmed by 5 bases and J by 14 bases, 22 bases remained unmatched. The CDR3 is CASSPSHGLAGDTARRYF. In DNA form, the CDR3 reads TGTGCCAGCAGTCCCTCTCACGGACTAGCGGGGGACACCGCGCGAAGGTATTTT.

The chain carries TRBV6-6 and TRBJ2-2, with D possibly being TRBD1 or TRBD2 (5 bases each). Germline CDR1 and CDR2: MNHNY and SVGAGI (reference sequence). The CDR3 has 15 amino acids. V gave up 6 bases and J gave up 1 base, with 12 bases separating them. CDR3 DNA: TGTGCCAGCAGCTGGGGGAGTGGGAACACCGGGGAGCTGTTTTTT. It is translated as CASSWGSGNTGELFF.

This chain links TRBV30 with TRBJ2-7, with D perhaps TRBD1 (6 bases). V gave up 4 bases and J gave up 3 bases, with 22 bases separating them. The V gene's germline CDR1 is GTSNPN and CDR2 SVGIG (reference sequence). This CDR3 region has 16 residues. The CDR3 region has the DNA TGTGCCTGGACTTCCTTGGGACACTCAAAATACTACGAGCAGTACTTC. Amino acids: CAWTSLGHSKYYEQYF. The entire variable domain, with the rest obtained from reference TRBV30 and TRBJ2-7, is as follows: SQTIHQWPATLVQPVGSPLSLECTVEGTSNPNLYWYRQAAGRGLQLLFYSVGIGQISSEVPQNLSASRPQDRQFILSSKKLLLSDSGFYLCAWTSLGHSKYYEQYFGPGTRLTVT.

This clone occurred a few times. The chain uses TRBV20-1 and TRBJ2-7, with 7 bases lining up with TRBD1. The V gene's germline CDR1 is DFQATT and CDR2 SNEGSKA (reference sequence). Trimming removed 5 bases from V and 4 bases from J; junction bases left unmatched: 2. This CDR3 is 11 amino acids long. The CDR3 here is CSASQGYEQYF. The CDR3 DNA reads TGCAGTGCTTCACAGGGGTACGAGCAGTACTTC.

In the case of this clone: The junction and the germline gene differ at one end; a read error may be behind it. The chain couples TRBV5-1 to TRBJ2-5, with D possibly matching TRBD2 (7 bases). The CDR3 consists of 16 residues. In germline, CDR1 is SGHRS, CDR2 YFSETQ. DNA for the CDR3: TGCGCCAGCAGCTTGGACTTGCGGGGGCCGCGGGAGACCCAGCACTTC. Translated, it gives CASSLDLRGPRETQHF.

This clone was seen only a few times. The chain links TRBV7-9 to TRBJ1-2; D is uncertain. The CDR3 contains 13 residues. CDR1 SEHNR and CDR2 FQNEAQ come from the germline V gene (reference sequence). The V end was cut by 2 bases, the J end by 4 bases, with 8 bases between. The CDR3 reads CASSLMSGYGYTF. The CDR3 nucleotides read TGTGCCAGCAGCTTAATGAGTGGCTATGGCTACACCTTC.

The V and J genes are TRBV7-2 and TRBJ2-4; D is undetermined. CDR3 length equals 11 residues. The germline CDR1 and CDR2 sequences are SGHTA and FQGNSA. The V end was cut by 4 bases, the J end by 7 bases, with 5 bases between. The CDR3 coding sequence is TGTGCCAGCAGCTCGAGCAACATTCAGTACTTC. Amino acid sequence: CASSSSNIQYF.

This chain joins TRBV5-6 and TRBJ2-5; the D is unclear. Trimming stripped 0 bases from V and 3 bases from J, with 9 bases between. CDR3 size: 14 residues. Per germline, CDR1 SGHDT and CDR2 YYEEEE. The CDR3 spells CASSLGVRKETQYF. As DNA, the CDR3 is TGTGCCAGCAGCTTGGGAGTCCGAAAAGAGACCCAGTACTTC.

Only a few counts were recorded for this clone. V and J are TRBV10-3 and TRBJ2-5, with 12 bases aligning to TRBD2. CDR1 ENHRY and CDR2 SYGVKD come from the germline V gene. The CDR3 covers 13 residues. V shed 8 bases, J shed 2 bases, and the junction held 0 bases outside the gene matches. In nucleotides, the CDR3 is TGTGCCATCGGGACTAGCGGGCAAGAGACCCAGTACTTC. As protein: CAIGTSGQETQYF.